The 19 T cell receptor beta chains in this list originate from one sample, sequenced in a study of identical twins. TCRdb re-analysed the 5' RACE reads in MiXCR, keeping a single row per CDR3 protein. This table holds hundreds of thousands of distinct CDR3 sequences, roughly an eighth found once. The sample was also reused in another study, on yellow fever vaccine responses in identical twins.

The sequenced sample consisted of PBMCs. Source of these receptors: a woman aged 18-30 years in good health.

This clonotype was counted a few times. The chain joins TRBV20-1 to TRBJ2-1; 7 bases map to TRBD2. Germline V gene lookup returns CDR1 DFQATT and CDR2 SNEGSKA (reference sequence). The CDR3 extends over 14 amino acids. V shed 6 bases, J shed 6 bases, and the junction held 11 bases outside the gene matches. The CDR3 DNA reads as TGCAGTGCCGAGTTGCGGGGGAATTTCAATGAGCAGTTCTTC. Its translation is CSAELRGNFNEQFF.

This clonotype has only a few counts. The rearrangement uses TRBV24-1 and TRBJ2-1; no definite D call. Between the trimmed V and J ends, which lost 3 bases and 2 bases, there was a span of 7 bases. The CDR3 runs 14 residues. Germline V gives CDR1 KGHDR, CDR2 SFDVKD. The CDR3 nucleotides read TGTGCCACCAGTGATCTTGGGACCTACAATGAGCAGTTCTTC. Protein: CATSDLGTYNEQFF.

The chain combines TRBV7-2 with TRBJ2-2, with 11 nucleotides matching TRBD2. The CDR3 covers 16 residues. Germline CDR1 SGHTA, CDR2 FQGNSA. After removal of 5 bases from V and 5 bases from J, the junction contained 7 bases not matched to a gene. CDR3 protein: CASSLRLAGRTGELFF. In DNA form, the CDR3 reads TGTGCCAGCAGCCTCCGACTAGCGGGGAGGACCGGGGAGCTGTTTTTT.

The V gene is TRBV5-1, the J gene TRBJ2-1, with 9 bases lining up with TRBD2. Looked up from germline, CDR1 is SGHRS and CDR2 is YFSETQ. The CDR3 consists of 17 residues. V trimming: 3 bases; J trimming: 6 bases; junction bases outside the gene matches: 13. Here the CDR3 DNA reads TGCGCCAGCAGCTCAACCCCATCTAGCGGGGCGGGCAATGAGCAGTTCTTC. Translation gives CASSSTPSSGAGNEQFF. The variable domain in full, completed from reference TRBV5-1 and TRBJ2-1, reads KAGVTQTPRYLIKTRGQQVTLSCSPISGHRSVSWYQQTPGQGLQFLFEYFSETQRNKGNFPGRFSGRQFSNSRSEMNVSTLELGDSALYLCASSSTPSSGAGNEQFFGPGTRLTVL.

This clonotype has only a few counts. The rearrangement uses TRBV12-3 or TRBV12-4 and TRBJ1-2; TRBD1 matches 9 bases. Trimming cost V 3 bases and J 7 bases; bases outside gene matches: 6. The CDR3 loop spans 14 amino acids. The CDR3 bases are TGTGCCAGCAGTTTCCGGGACAGGGTTTTTGGCTACACCTTC. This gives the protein CASSFRDRVFGYTF.

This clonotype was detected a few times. For the CDR3, the DNA is TGTGCCAGCAAAACGGACAGGGTAGGCGGGGAGCTGTTTTTT. Its translation: CASKTDRVGGELFF. The rearrangement uses TRBV2 and TRBJ2-2; 8 bases align to TRBD1. The germline gives CDR1 SNHLY, CDR2 FYNNEI. Losses at the gene ends were 7 bases for V and 7 bases for J; bases not matched to a gene: 8. This CDR3 comprises 14 residues.

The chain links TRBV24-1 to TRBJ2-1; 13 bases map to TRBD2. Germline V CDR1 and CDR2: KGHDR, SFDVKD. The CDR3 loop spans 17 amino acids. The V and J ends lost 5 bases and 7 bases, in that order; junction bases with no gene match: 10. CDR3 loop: CATSALTSGRQRNEQFF. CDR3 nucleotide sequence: TGTGCCACCAGTGCCTTGACTAGCGGGAGGCAACGGAATGAGCAGTTCTTC.

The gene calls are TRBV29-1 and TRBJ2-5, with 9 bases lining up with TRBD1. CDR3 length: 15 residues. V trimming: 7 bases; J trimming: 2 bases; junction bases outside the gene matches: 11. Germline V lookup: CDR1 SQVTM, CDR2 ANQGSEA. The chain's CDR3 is CSASRTGGPQETQYF. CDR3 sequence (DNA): TGCAGCGCCAGCAGAACAGGGGGCCCACAAGAGACCCAGTACTTC.

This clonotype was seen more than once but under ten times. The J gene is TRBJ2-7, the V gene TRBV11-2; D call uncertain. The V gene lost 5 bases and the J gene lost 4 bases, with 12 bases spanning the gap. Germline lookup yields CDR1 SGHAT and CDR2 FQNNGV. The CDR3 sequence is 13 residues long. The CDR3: CASSRYAKYEQYV. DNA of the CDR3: TGTGCCAGCAGCCGCTACGCAAAGTACGAGCAGTACGTC.

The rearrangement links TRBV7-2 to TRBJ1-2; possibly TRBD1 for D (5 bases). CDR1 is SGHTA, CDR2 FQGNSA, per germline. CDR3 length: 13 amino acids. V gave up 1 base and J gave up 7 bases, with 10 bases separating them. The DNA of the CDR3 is TGTGCCAGCAGCTTAGTCTGGGACGCTGGCTACACCTTC. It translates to CASSLVWDAGYTF.

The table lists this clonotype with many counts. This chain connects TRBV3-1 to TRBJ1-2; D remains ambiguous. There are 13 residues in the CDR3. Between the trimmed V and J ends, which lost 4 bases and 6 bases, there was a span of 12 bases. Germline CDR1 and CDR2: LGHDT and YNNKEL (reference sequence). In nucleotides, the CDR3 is TGTGCCAGCAGCCCATGGGAAACTGATGGCTACACCTTC. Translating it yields CASSPWETDGYTF.

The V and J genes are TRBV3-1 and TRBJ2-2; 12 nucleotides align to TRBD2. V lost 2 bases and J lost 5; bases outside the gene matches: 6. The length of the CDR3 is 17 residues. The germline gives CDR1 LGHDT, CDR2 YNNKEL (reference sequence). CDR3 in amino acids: CASSQRLAGASTGELFF. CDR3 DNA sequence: TGTGCCAGCAGCCAACGACTAGCGGGGGCCTCTACCGGGGAGCTGTTTTTT.

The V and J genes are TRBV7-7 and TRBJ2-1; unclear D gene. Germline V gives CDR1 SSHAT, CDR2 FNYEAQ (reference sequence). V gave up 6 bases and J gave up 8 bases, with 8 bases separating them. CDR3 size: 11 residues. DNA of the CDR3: TGTGCCAGCAGGGTGGACCATGAGCAGTTCTTC. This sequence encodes CASRVDHEQFF. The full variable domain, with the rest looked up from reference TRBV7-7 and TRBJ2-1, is GAGVSQSPRYKVTKRGQDVTLRCDPISSHATLYWYQQALGQGPEFLTYFNYEAQPDKSGLPSDRFSAERPEGSISTLTIQRTEQRDSAMYRCASRVDHEQFFGPGTRLTVL.

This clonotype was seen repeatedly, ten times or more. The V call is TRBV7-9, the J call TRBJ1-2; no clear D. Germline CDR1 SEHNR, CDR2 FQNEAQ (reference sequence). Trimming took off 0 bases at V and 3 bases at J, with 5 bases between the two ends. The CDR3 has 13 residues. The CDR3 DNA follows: TGTGCCAGCAGCTTAGCCTATGACTATGGCTACACCTTC. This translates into CASSLAYDYGYTF.

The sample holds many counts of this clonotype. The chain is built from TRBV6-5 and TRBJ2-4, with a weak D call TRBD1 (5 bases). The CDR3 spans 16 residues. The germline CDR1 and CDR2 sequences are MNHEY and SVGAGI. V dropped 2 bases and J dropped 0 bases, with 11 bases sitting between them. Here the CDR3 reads CASSYLGQLAKNIQYF. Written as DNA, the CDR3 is TGTGCCAGCAGTTACCTGGGGCAGCTAGCCAAAAACATTCAGTACTTC.

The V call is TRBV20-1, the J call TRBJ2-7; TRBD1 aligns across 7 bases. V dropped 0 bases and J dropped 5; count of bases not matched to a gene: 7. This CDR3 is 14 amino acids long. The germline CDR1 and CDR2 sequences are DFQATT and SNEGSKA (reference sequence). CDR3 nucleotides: TGCAGTGCTAGAGATCACAGGGGCAGGGACGAGCAGTACTTC. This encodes CSARDHRGRDEQYF.

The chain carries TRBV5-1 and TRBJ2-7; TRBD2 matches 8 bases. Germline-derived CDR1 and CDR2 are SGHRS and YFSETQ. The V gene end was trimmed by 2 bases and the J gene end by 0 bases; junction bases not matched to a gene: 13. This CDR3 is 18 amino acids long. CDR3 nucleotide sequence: TGCGCCAGCAGCTTCAGACTAGCGTACTGGGGGCGCTCCTACGAGCAGTACTTC. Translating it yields CASSFRLAYWGRSYEQYF.

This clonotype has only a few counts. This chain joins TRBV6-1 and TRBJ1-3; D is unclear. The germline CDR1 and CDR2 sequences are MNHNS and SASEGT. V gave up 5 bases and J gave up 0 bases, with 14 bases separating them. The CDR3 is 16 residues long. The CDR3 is CASSTIPDSSGNTIYF. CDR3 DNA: TGTGCCAGCAGTACCATCCCCGATTCCTCTGGAAACACCATATATTTT.

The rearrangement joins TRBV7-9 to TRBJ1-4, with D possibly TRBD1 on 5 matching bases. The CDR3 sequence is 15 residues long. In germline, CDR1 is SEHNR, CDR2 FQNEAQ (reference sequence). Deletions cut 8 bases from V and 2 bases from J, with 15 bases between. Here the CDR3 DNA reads TGTGCCAGCGCTCCTCCGGGACGGACTAATGAAAAACTGTTTTTT. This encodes CASAPPGRTNEKLFF.